This T cell receptor beta chain was captured in a study of shared clonotypes between healthy human individuals. In germline, CDR1 is KGHSH, CDR2 LQKENI. This CDR3 spans 13 amino acids. Trimming shortened V by 9 bases and J by 6 bases, and 18 bases separated the two germline ends. Findings and limits, study-wide: Inspection by rarefaction showed sorted-subset sequencing to be incomplete despite large depth.

Genomic DNA (from each subset) was split evenly across several immunoSEQ plates. Authors' methods: ImmunoSEQ yielded junction-only sequences lacking quality scores, so filtering differed. The table came from immunoSEQ multiplex PCR; TCRdb's copy has only in-frame clones and leaves some out. Clone size and V and J calls were adopted from that table, with D and trimming inferred from the DNA. The sample includes just over 2,000,000 clones, 90% to 95% of them seen just once. Concerning this clone itself: No antigen is known for it.

The TCR was taken from a man aged 18 to 30 in good health. The chain joins TRBV18 to TRBJ2-7; the D gene could be TRBD1 or TRBD2 (5 bases each). The specimen was naive CD4+ T cells sorted from blood. Subset in this sample: CD45RA+ positively selected. DNA for the CDR3: TGTGCCAGTTCCCCAGGCGAGGGACGCGAGCAGTACTTC. Its translation is CASSPGEGREQYF.